The clone carrying this T cell receptor (beta chain) has a handful of counts. This record comes from a study of blood T cell repertoires in COVID-19. Method: immunoSEQ multiplex PCR; TCRdb's copy keeps in-frame clones and lacks some. The sample lists 200,000 to 300,000 clones, over 80% seen once, with roughly 1.6% in the top ten. The germline V gene encodes CDR1 WNHNN and CDR2 SYGVQD (reference sequence). The CDR3 runs to 14 residues. J lost 5 bases, V lost 3 bases, and 3 bases had no gene match. V usage is TRBV10-1 and J usage is TRBJ2-7; 11 bases match TRBD2. The TCR originated in a woman between 35 and 50 years old who had recovered from COVID-19. Sequenced: peripheral blood. As DNA, the CDR3 is TGCGCCAGCAGTGACGGGACTAGCGGCCACGAGCAGTACTTC. It encodes CASSDGTSGHEQYF.